Sequencing of this T cell receptor beta chain was carried out in a study of blood T cell repertoires in COVID-19. At the level of the study: Material from acute and convalescent COVID-19 was sourced from the United States, Italy and Spain.

Germline V lookup: CDR1 MDHEN, CDR2 SYDVKM. CDR3 size: 16 residues. The V and J ends lost 6 bases and 4 bases, in that order; junction bases with no gene match: 12. Original analysis: Amplification of reference gene primers provided the estimated nucleated cell counts. The repertoire was sequenced with immunoSEQ multiplex PCR; TCRdb's copy has only in-frame clones and lacks some. That table gives V, J and clone size, and the DNA gave D and trimming. The sample includes under 350,000 clones, about 83% seen only once; the top ten take 8.5% to 9.5%. The rearrangement joins TRBV28 to TRBJ2-7, with 10 bases aligning to TRBD1. This TCR was sampled from a woman aged 45-59 years who had recovered from COVID-19. Sequencing was done on a sample of peripheral blood. CDR3 sequence (DNA): TGTGCCAGCAGGCCCCAGACGGGACAGGGGAGTTACGAGCAGTACTTC. It codes for CASRPQTGQGSYEQYF.